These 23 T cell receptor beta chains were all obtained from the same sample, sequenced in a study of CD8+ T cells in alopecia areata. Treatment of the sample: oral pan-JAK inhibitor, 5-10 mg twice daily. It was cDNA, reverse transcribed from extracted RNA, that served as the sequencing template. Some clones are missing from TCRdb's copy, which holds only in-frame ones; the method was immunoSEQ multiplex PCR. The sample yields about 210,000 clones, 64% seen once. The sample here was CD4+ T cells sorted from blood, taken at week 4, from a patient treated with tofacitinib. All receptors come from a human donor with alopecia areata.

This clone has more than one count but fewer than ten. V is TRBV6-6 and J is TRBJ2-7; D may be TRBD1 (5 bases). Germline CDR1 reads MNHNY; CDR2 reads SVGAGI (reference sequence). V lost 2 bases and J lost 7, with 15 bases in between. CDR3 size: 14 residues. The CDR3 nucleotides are TGTGCCAGCAGTTACCCCGGCAGGGTAGGAGAGCAGTACTTC. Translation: CASSYPGRVGEQYF.

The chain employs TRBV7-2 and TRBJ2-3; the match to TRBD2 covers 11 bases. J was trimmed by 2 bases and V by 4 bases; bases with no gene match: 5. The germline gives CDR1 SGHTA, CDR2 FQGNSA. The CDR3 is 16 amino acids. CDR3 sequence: CASSYLAGGSTDTQYF. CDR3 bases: TGTGCCAGCAGCTACCTAGCGGGGGGATCCACAGATACGCAGTATTTT.

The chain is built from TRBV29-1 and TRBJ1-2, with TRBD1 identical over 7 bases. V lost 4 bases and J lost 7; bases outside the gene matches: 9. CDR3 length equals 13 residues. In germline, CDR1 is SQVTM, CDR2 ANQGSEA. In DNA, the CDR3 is TGCAGCGTTGTGGGACAGAATGTCCGTGGCTACACCTTC. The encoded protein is CSVVGQNVRGYTF. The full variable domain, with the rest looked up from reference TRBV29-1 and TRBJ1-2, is SAVISQKPSRDICQRGTSLTIQCQVDSQVTMMFWYRQQPGQSLTLIATANQGSEATYESGFVIDKFPISRPNLTFSTLTVSNMSPEDSSIYLCSVVGQNVRGYTFGSGTRLTVV.

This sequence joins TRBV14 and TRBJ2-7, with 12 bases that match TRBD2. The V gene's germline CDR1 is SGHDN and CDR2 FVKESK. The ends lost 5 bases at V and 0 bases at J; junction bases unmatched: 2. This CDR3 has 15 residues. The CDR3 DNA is TGTGCCAGCAGCGGACTAGCGGGGATCTCCTACGAGCAGTACTTC. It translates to CASSGLAGISYEQYF.

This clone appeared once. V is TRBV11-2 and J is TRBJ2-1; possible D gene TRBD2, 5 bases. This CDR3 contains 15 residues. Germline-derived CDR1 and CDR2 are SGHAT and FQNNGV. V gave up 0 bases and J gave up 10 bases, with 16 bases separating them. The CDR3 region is CASSLESGSPTEQFF. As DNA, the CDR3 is TGTGCCAGCAGCTTAGAATCGGGAAGTCCCACGGAGCAGTTCTTC.

DNA for the CDR3: TGTGCCAGCAGCGACCTTCTAGCCGATACGCAGTATTTT. It specifies CASSDLLADTQYF. This chain links TRBV9 with TRBJ2-3, with D possibly matching TRBD2 (5 bases). CDR3 size: 13 residues. V shed 3 bases and J shed 6 bases, with 11 bases lying between them. Germline CDR1 is SGDLS and CDR2 is YYNGEE.

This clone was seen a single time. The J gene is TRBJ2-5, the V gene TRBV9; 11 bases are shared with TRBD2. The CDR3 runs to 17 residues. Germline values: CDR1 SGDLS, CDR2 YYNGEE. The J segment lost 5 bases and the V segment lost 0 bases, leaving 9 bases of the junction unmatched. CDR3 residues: CASSVGTSGGSMETQYF. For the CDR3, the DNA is TGTGCCAGCAGCGTAGGAACTAGCGGGGGCTCCATGGAGACCCAGTACTTC.

CDR3 DNA sequence: TGCGCCAGCAGCCAAGCCGAGGGATACTACAATGAGCAGTTCTTC. It is translated as CASSQAEGYYNEQFF. The chain couples TRBV4-1 to TRBJ2-1; D possibly corresponds to TRBD2 (5 bases). V dropped 1 base and J dropped 3 bases, with 10 bases sitting between them. The CDR3 extends over 15 amino acids. CDR1 and CDR2 (germline): MGHRA, YSYEKL.

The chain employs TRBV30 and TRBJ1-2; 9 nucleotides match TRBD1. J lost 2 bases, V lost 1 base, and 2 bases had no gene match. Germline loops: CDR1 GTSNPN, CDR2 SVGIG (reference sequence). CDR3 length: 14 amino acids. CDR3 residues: CAWSGGTGNYGYTF. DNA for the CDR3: TGTGCCTGGAGTGGTGGGACAGGGAACTATGGCTACACCTTC.

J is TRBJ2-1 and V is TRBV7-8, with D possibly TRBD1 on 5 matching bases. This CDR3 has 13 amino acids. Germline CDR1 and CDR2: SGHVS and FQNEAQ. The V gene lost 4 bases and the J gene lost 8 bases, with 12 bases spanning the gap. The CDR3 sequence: CASSSLGPDEQFF. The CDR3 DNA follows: TGTGCCAGCAGCTCATTGGGGCCCGATGAGCAGTTCTTC.

The CDR3 spells CAWRTLGPPETQYF. The CDR3, as DNA: TGTGCCTGGAGGACCCTTGGACCGCCTGAGACCCAGTACTTC. The chain combines TRBV30 with TRBJ2-5, with D unclear. Trimming took off 3 bases at V and 5 bases at J, with 16 bases between the two ends. The CDR3 has 14 amino acids. From germline, CDR1 is GTSNPN and CDR2 SVGIG (reference sequence).

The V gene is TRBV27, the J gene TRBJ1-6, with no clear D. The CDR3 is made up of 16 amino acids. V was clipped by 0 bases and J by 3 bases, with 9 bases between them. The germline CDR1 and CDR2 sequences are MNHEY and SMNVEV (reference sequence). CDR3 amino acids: CASSLSMGSYNSPLHF. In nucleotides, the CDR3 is TGTGCCAGCAGTTTATCAATGGGGAGCTATAATTCACCCCTCCACTTT.

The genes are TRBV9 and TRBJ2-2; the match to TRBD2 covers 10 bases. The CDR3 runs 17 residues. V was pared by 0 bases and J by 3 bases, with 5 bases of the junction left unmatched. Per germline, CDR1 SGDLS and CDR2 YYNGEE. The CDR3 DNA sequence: TGTGCCAGCAGCGTAGGGCTAGCGGGGGAGCACACCGGGGAGCTGTTTTTT. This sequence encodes CASSVGLAGEHTGELFF.

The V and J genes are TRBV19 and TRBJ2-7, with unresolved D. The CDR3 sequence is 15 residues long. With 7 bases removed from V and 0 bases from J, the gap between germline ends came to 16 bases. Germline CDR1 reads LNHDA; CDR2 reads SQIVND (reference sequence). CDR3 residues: CASTLATGSSYEQYF. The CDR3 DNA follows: TGTGCCAGTACCCTTGCCACCGGCAGCTCCTACGAGCAGTACTTC.

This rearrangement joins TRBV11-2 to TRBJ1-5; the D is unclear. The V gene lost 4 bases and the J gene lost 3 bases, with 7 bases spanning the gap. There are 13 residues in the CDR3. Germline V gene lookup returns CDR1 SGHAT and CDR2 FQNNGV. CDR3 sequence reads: CASSSALNQPQHF. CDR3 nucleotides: TGTGCCAGCAGCTCGGCCCTCAATCAGCCCCAGCATTTT.

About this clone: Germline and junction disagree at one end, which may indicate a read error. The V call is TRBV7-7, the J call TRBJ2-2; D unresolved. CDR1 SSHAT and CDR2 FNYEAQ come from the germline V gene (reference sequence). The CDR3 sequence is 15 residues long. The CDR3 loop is CASSLSFTDAGELFF. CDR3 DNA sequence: TGTGCTAGCAGCTTAAGTTTTACAGATGCCGGGGAGCTGTTTTTT.

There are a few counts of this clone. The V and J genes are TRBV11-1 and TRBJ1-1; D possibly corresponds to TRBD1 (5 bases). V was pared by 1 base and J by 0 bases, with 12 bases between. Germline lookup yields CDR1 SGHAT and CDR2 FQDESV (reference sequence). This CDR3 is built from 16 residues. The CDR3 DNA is TGTGCCAGCAGCTTAGGTCAGGGCGTCATGAACACTGAAGCTTTCTTT. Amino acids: CASSLGQGVMNTEAFF.

In nucleotides, the CDR3 is TGTGCCAGCAGTGAATCTATTCCCGGGGAGCGGCCCCAGCATTTT. Translation gives CASSESIPGERPQHF. The chain has TRBV6-1 and TRBJ1-5; no firm D call. The CDR3 extends over 15 amino acids. The germline CDR1 and CDR2 sequences are MNHNS and SASEGT. Trimming removed 2 bases at V and 9 bases at J, with 17 bases between.

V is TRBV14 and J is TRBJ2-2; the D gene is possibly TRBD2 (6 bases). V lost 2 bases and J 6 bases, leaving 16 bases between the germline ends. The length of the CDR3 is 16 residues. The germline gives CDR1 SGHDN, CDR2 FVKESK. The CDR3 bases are TGTGCCAGCAGCCAAACGGGGACTCCAGGGCCCGGGGAGCTGTTTTTT. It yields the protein CASSQTGTPGPGELFF.

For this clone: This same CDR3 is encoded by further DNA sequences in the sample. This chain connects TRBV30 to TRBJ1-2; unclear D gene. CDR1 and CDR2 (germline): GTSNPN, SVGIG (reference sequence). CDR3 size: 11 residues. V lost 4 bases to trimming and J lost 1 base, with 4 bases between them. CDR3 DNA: TGTGCCTGGACAGTTAACTATGGCTACACCTTC. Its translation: CAWTVNYGYTF.

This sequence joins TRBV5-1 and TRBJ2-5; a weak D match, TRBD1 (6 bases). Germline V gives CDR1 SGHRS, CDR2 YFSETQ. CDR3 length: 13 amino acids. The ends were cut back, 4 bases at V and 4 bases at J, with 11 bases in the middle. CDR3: CASSNDRRETQYF. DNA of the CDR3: TGCGCCAGCAGCAACGACAGGAGAGAGACCCAGTACTTC.

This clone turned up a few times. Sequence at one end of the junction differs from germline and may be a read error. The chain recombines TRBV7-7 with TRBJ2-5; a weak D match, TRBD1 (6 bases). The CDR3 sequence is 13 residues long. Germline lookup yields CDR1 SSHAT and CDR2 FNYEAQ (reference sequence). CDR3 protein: CASSSGTPETQYF. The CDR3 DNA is TGTGCTAGCAGCTCAGGGACACCGGAGACCCAGTACTTC.

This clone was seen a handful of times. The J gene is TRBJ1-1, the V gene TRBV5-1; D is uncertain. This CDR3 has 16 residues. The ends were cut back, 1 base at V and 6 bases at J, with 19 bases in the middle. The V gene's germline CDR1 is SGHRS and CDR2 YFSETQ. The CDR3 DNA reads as TGCGCCAGCAGCTTGAACCGGTTAGAATTCGTCTCTGAAGCTTTCTTT. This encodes CASSLNRLEFVSEAFF.